This TCR beta chain appears in the sequencing data of a study of blood T cells in healthy people across ages. Study-level points and caveats: The study lacked donor CMV status, which possibly confounded expanded clonotype changes.

A second about 7 to 11 cycle PCR used barcoded and J-beta primers. TCRdb recomputed calls from the 5' RACE reads with MiXCR, one row per CDR3 protein. The profile shows approximately 400,000 distinct CDR3 sequences, approximately 51% of them singletons. The people who gave samples were healthy Caucasians from Russia, aged about 6 to 100. Per sample, a minimum of 6.5 million PBMCs were isolated. Each sample provided at least 6 micrograms of extracted total RNA. This clonotype was seen a handful of times. Its antigen is as yet unknown. Sequenced sample: blood. This clonotype was obtained from a man aged 55 to 70 in good health.

The CDR3 DNA reads TGCGCCAGCAGCCTAGCGGGGGACAGCTCCTACAATGAGCAGTTCTTC. This sequence encodes CASSLAGDSSYNEQFF. The J gene is TRBJ2-1, the V gene TRBV5-1; the match to TRBD2 covers 10 bases. V lost 4 bases and J lost 0; bases outside the gene matches: 4. CDR1 and CDR2 from the germline V gene are SGHRS and YFSETQ. The length of the CDR3 is 16 residues.